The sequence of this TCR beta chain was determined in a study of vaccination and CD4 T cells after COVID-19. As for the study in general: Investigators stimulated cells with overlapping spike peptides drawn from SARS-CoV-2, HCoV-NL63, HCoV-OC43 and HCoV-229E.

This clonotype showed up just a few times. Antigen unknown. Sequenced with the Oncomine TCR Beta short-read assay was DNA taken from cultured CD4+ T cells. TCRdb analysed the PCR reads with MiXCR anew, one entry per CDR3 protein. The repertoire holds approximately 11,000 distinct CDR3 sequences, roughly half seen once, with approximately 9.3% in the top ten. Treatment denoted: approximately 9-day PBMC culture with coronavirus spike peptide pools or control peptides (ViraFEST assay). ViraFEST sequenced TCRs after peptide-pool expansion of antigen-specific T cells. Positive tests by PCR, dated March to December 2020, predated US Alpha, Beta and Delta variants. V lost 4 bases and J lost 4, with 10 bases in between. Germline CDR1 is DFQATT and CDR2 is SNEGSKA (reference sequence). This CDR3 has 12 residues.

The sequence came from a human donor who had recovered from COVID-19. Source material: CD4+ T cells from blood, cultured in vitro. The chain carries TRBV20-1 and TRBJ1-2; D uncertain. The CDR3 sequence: CSAIVGSYGYTF. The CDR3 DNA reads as TGCAGTGCTATAGTTGGATCCTATGGCTACACCTTC.